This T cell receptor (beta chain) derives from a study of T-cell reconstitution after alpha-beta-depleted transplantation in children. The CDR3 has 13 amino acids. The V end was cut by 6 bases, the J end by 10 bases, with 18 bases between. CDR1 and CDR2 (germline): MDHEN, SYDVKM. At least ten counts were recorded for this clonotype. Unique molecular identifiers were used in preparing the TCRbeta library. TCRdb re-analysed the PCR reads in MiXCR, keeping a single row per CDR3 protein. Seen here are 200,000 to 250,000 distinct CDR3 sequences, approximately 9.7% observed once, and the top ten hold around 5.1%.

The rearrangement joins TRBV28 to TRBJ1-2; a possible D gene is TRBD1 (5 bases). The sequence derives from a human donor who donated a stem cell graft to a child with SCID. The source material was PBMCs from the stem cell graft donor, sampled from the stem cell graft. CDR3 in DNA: TGTGCCAGCAGCCCCCCTTGGGGCAAAGACTACACCTTC. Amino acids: CASSPPWGKDYTF.